Each of the 15 T cell receptor beta chains below was sequenced from the same sample in a study of spatial heterogeneity in lung cancer. The time point here: blood at routine non-recurrence follow-up after resection. TCRdb recomputed calls from the 5' RACE reads with MiXCR, one row per CDR3 protein. The repertoire holds around 20,000 distinct CDR3 sequences, around 9.6% seen once, with roughly 20% in the top ten. This specimen consisted of PBMCs, obtained at follow-up. The source is a male donor with early-stage non-small cell lung cancer.

This clonotype showed up many times. CDR3 nucleotide sequence: TGTGCCAGCAGTTTACACCCGGGACAGGGCTCTGGCTACACCTTC. Its translation: CASSLHPGQGSGYTF. The V call is TRBV28, the J call TRBJ1-2; TRBD1 aligns across 9 bases. The CDR3 spans 15 residues. J gave up 7 bases and V 2 bases, and 8 bases lay outside the gene matches. Germline CDR1 reads MDHEN; CDR2 reads SYDVKM.

This clonotype was counted ten times or more. The chain recombines TRBV2 with TRBJ2-7; 7 positions match TRBD1. The V segment lost 5 bases and the J segment 4 bases; nucleotides outside the gene matches: 2. The germline V gene encodes CDR1 SNHLY and CDR2 FYNNEI. CDR3 length equals 12 residues. The CDR3 region has the DNA TGTGCCAGCAGTTTACAGGGGTACGAGCAGTACTTC. This gives the protein CASSLQGYEQYF.

This clonotype appeared many times. Its ends do not fully match the called genes, so a read error is possible. The chain recombines TRBV5-1 with TRBJ2-4; D gene ambiguous. The CDR3 runs to 8 residues. The germline V gene encodes CDR1 SGHRS and CDR2 YFSETQ. CDR3 region: CASSLGWF. The DNA of the CDR3 is TGCGCCAGCAGCTTAGGGTGGTTC.

V gene TRBV5-5 combines with J gene TRBJ2-1; 7 positions agree with TRBD2. The V and J ends lost 4 bases and 0 bases, in that order; junction bases with no gene match: 7. CDR3 length: 16 residues. CDR1 and CDR2 (germline): SGHKS, YYEKEE (reference sequence). CDR3 bases: TGTGCCAGCAGCCCCAAGCGGGAAAGCTCCTACAATGAGCAGTTCTTC. Translation: CASSPKRESSYNEQFF.

This clonotype was counted at least ten times. The V gene is TRBV9, the J gene TRBJ2-3; the D gene is possibly TRBD1 (6 bases). The CDR3 is 13 amino acids. The germline CDR1 and CDR2 sequences are SGDLS and YYNGEE. The germline V and J ends were trimmed by 6 bases and 6 bases, with 14 bases remaining between them. The CDR3 region has the DNA TGTGCCAGCACCGAGGGGGTGGGCGATACGCAGTATTTT. Its translation is CASTEGVGDTQYF.

About this clonotype: With a much larger clone just one base away, this may be a read error. The rearrangement uses TRBV6-5 and TRBJ2-7; 8 bases align to TRBD1. This CDR3 contains 16 residues. Germline values: CDR1 MNHEY, CDR2 SVGAGI. The CDR3 here is CASTVPDRASGYEQDF. The CDR3, as DNA: TGTGCCAGCACCGTCCCGGACAGGGCCAGCGGATACGAGCAGGACTTC.

This clonotype was seen only a few times. The chain employs TRBV11-2 and TRBJ2-3; 7 bases align to TRBD2. From germline, CDR1 is SGHAT and CDR2 FQNNGV. The CDR3 is 15 residues long. Germline trimming cut 5 bases from V and 3 bases from J; bases unmatched to any gene: 8. The CDR3 reads CASSQNGLETDTQYF. DNA for the CDR3: TGTGCCAGCAGCCAAAACGGACTAGAGACAGATACGCAGTATTTT.

This clonotype was detected many times. The chain couples TRBV28 to TRBJ1-3, with D possibly TRBD1 on 5 matching bases. CDR3 length: 14 amino acids. Per the germline V gene, CDR1 is MDHEN and CDR2 is SYDVKM. The V end lost 10 bases, the J end lost 0 bases, and 13 bases lay between the germline ends. The CDR3 region has the DNA TGTGCCACCCGCCCCGGGGCCTCTGGAAACACCATATATTTT. This gives the protein CATRPGASGNTIYF.

The genes are TRBV10-1 and TRBJ2-3; possible D gene TRBD2, 7 bases. The CDR3 contains 15 residues. V dropped 2 bases and J dropped 4 bases, with 13 bases sitting between them. In germline, CDR1 is WNHNN, CDR2 SYGVQD (reference sequence). DNA of the CDR3: TGCGCCAGCAGTGAGGAGAAGGGGGGGGCAGATACGCAGTATTTT. It is translated as CASSEEKGGADTQYF.

This clonotype was seen ten or more times. The chain recombines TRBV28 with TRBJ2-7; D may be TRBD1 (6 bases). The CDR3 has 14 residues. Per the germline V gene, CDR1 is MDHEN and CDR2 is SYDVKM. Trimming took 7 bases from V and 0 from J, leaving 13 bases between them. CDR3 nucleotides: TGTGCCAGCAACTCCGCCAGGGGCTCCTACGAGCAGTACTTC. It codes for CASNSARGSYEQYF.

This clonotype was counted a few times. One end of the junction varies from germline; a read error may be responsible. The CDR3, as DNA: TGTGCCAGCAACCAAAACCCTGTTCTACCCACTAACACTGAAGCTTTCTTT. Translating gives CASNQNPVLPTNTEAFF. The chain joins TRBV3-1 to TRBJ1-1; D gene uncertain. This CDR3 is built from 17 residues. From germline, CDR1 is LGHDT and CDR2 YNNKEL (reference sequence). Filled out from reference TRBV3-1 and TRBJ1-1, the complete variable domain reads DTAVSQTPKYLVTQMGNDKSIKCEQNLGHDTMYWYKQDSKKFLKIMFSYNNKELIINETVPNRFSPKSPDKAHLNLHINSLELGDSAVYFCASNQNPVLPTNTEAFFGQGTRLTVV.

Many counts were recorded for this clonotype. The gene calls are TRBV27 and TRBJ2-7; D uncertain. Trimming pared 2 bases from V and 0 bases from J, leaving 5 bases between. CDR3 length equals 13 residues. Germline V gene lookup returns CDR1 MNHEY and CDR2 SMNVEV (reference sequence). The CDR3 coding sequence is TGTGCCAGCAGTTTAGGACGCTCCTACGAGCAGTACTTC. This translates into CASSLGRSYEQYF.

This clonotype showed up many times. This rearrangement joins TRBV15 to TRBJ2-1, with 9 bases lining up with TRBD1. V shed 0 bases, J shed 9 bases, and the junction held 6 bases outside the gene matches. This CDR3 has 15 residues. Looked up from germline, CDR1 is LNHNV and CDR2 is YYDKDF (reference sequence). CDR3 DNA: TGTGCCACCAGCAGAGAACTAACAGGGGGCGTTGAGCAGTTCTTC. Translating it yields CATSRELTGGVEQFF.

V usage is TRBV6-6 and J usage is TRBJ1-2; D is unresolved. V gave up 6 bases and J gave up 2 bases, with 10 bases separating them. The CDR3 covers 13 residues. CDR1 is MNHNY, CDR2 SVGAGI, per germline (reference sequence). As DNA, the CDR3 is TGTGCCAGCAGCCCGGTTGTCAACTATGGCTACACCTTC. It is translated as CASSPVVNYGYTF.

This clonotype was counted only a few times. J is TRBJ1-5 and V is TRBV18, with D perhaps matching TRBD1 (6 bases). The germline V and J ends were trimmed by 6 bases and 2 bases, with 14 bases remaining between them. Germline V CDR1 and CDR2: KGHSH, LQKENI. The CDR3 spans 15 residues. CDR3 nucleotides: TGTGCCAGCTCTACGGCAGGGGATGGCAATCAGCCCCAGCATTTT. Amino acids: CASSTAGDGNQPQHF. The whole variable domain, remainder taken from reference TRBV18 and TRBJ1-5, is NAGVMQNPRHLVRRRGQEARLRCSPMKGHSHVYWYRQLPEEGLKFMVYLQKENIIDESGMPKERFSAEFPKEGPSILRIQQVVRGDSAAYFCASSTAGDGNQPQHFGDGTRLSIL.